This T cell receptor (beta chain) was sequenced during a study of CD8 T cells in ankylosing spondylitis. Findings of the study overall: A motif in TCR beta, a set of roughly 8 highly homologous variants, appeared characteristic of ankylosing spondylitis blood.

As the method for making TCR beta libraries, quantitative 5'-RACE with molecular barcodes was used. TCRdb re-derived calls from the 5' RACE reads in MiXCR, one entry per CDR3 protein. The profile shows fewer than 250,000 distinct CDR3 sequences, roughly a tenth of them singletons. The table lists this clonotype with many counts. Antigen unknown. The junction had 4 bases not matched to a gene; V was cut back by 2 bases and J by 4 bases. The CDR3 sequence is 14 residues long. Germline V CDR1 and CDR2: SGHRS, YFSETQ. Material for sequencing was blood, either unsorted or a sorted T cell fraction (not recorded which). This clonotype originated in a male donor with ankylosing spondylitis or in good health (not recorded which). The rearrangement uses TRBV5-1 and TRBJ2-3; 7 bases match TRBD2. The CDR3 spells CASSFTSEPDTQYF. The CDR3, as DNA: TGCGCCAGCAGCTTTACTAGCGAACCAGATACGCAGTATTTT.